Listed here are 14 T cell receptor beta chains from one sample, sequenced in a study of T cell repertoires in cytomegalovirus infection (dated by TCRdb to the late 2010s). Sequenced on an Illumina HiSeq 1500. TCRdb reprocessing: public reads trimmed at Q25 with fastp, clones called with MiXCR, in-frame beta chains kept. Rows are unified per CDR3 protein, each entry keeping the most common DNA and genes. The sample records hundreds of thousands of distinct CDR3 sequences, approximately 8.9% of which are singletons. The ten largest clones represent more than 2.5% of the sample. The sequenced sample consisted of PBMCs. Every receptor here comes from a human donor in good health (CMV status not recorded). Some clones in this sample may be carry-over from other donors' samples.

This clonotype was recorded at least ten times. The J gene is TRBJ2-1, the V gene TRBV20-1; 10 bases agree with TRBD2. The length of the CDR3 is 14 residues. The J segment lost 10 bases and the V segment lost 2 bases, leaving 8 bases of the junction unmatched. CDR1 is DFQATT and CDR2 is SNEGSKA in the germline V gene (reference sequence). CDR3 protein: CSARLAGGPEEQFF. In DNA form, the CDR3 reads TGCAGTGCTAGATTAGCGGGGGGCCCTGAGGAGCAGTTCTTC.

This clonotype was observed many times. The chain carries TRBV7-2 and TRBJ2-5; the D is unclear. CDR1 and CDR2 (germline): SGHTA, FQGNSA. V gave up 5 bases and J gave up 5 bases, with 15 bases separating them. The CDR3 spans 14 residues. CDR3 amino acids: CASSRVVGPETQYF. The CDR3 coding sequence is TGTGCCAGCAGCCGTGTAGTAGGTCCGGAGACCCAGTACTTC.

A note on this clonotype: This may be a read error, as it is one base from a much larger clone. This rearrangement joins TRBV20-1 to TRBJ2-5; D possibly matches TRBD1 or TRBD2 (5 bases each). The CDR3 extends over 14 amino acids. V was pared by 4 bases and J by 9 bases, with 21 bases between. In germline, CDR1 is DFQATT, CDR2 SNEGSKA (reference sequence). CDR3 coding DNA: TGCAGTGCTATCCCGGGACGCACAACCAAGGCCCAGTACTTC. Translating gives CSAIPGRTTKAQYF.

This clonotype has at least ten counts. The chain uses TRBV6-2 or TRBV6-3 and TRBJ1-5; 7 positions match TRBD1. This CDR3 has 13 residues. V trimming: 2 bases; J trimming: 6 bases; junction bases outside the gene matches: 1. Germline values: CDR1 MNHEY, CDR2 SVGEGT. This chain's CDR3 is CASSYRDSQPQHF. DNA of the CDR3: TGTGCCAGCAGTTACCGGGACAGTCAGCCCCAGCATTTT.

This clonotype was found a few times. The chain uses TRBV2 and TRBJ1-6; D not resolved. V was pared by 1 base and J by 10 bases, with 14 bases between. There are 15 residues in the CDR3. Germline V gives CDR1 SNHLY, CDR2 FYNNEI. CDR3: CASSEGRALGSPLHF. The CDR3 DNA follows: TGTGCCAGCAGTGAAGGGAGGGCCCTAGGATCACCCCTCCACTTT.

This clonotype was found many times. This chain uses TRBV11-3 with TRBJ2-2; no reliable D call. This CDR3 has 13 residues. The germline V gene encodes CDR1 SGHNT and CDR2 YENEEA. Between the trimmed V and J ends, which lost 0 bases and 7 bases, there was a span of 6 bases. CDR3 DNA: TGTGCCAGCAGCTTAGAAACAGTCGGGGAGCTGTTTTTT. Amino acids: CASSLETVGELFF.

The CDR3 loop is CNSAGRGRLSGNTIYF. The CDR3 DNA reads as TGCAACTCCGCGGGGAGGGGCCGACTCTCTGGAAACACCATATATTTT. V gene TRBV20-1 combines with J gene TRBJ1-3; possible D gene TRBD1, 5 bases. The length of the CDR3 is 16 residues. CDR1 is DFQATT and CDR2 is SNEGSKA in the germline V gene (reference sequence).

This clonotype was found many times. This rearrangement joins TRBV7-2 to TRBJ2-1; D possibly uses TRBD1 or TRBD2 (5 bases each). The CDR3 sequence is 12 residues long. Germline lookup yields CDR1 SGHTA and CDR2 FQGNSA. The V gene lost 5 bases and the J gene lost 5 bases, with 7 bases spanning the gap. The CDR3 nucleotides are TGTGCCAGCAGCCGGGACCACAATGAGCAGTTCTTC. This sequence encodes CASSRDHNEQFF.

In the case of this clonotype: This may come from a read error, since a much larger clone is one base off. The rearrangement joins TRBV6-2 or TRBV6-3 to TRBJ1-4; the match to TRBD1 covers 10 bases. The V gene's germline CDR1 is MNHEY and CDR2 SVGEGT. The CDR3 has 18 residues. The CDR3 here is CASSRDRGRIGFVERLFF. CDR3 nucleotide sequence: TGTGCCAGCAGCCGAGACAGGGGGCGCATAGGATTCGTCGAAAGACTGTTTTTT.

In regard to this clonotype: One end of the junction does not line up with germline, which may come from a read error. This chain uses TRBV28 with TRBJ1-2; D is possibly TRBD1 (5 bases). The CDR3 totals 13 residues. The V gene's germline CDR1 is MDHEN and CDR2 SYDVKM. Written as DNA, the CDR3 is TGTGTCAGCAGTTTTCCAGGGAACTATGGCTACACCTTC. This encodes CVSSFPGNYGYTF.

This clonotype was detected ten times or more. The CDR3 sequence: CSARASVGAGEQFF. The CDR3 nucleotides read TGCAGTGCTAGAGCCTCGGTCGGGGCCGGTGAGCAGTTCTTC. The rearrangement uses TRBV20-1 and TRBJ2-1, with D possibly being TRBD1 or TRBD2 (5 bases each). The CDR3 extends over 14 amino acids. V was trimmed by 1 base and J by 9 bases, leaving 16 bases between them. Germline CDR1 and CDR2: DFQATT and SNEGSKA (reference sequence).

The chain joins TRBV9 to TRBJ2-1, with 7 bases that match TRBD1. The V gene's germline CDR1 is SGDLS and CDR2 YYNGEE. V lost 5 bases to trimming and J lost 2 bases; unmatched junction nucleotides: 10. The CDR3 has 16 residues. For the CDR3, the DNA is TGTGCCAGCAGTCACACCACCGGGACAGCCTACAATGAGCAGTTCTTC. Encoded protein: CASSHTTGTAYNEQFF.

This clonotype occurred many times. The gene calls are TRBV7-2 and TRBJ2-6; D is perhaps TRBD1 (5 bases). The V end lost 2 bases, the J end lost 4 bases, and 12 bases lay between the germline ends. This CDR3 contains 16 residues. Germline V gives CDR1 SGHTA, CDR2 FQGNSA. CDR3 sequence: CASSLQGRTGANVLTF. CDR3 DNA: TGTGCCAGCAGCTTACAGGGAAGGACCGGGGCCAACGTCCTGACTTTC.

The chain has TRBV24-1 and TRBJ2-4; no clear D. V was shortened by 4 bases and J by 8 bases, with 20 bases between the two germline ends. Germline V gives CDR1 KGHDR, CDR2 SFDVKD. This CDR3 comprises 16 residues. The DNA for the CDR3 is TGTGCCACCAGTGACTCCGACCCAGCAATTCGGGACATTCAGTACTTC. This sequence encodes CATSDSDPAIRDIQYF.